Listed below are T cell receptor beta chains from one sample, sequenced in a study of blood T cell repertoires in COVID-19. Assay: immunoSEQ multiplex PCR; the TCRdb copy retains only in-frame clones and omits some. The sample has roughly 150,000 clones, 80% to 90% seen once; the top ten hold about a tenth. Sequenced sample: peripheral blood. Receptor source: a human donor in a cohort sampled during active COVID-19. The CDR3 runs from the conserved cysteine through the conserved F or W. Each record gives: V gene, D gene, J gene, CDR3 length, clone size, CDR3 protein, CDR3 DNA. The D gene is left open where the match is weak. Expanded clones are given a class, and other clones once, few, many or no size at all.

v_gene: TRBV7-4
d_gene: -
j_gene: TRBJ1-3
len: 17
abundance: many
CDR3aa: CASSSKGGAPSGNTIYF
CDR3nt: TGTGCCAGCAGCTCGAAGGGGGGGGCCCCCTCTGGAAACACCATATATTTT

v_gene: TRBV6-5
d_gene: TRBD1
j_gene: TRBJ1-4
len: 15
abundance: -
CDR3aa: CASSPSTGSNEKLFF
CDR3nt: TGTGCCAGCAGTCCCTCGACAGGGTCTAATGAAAAACTGTTTTTT

v_gene: TRBV19
d_gene: TRBD1
j_gene: TRBJ2-6
len: 19
abundance: -
CDR3aa: CASSNRDRVHRGGANVLTF
CDR3nt: TGTGCCAGTAGTAACCGGGACAGGGTCCACCGGGGGGGGGCCAACGTCCTGACTTTC

v_gene: TRBV7-2
d_gene: TRBD1
j_gene: TRBJ1-2
len: 15
abundance: -
CDR3aa: CASSTRTGIQYGYTF
CDR3nt: TGTGCCAGCAGCACGCGGACAGGGATTCAGTATGGCTACACCTTC

v_gene: TRBV2
d_gene: TRBD2
j_gene: TRBJ2-2
len: 14
abundance: -
CDR3aa: CASKGLVNTGELFF
CDR3nt: TGTGCCAGCAAGGGACTAGTCAATACCGGGGAGCTGTTTTTT

v_gene: TRBV9
d_gene: -
j_gene: TRBJ1-2
len: 17
abundance: -
CDR3aa: CASSQPGGGETNYGYTF
CDR3nt: TGTGCCAGCAGCCAACCGGGCGGGGGGGAAACTAACTATGGCTACACCTTC

v_gene: TRBV4-3
d_gene: -
j_gene: TRBJ1-1
len: 18
abundance: -
CDR3aa: CASSQDTAGEGWSTEAFF
CDR3nt: TGCGCCAGCAGCCAAGATACGGCCGGGGAGGGCTGGAGCACTGAAGCTTTCTTT

v_gene: TRBV30
d_gene: TRBD1
j_gene: TRBJ1-2
len: 14
abundance: -
CDR3aa: CAWSATGLSYGYTF
CDR3nt: TGTGCCTGGAGTGCGACAGGGCTGAGCTATGGCTACACCTTC

v_gene: TRBV7-2
d_gene: -
j_gene: TRBJ2-5
len: 13
abundance: -
CDR3aa: CASSPSSPETQYF
CDR3nt: TGTGCCAGCAGCCCCTCGTCCCCGGAGACCCAGTACTTC

v_gene: TRBV7-6
d_gene: TRBD1
j_gene: TRBJ1-3
len: 20
abundance: few
CDR3aa: CASSLAQGTGGSASGNTIYF
CDR3nt: TGTGCCAGCAGCTTAGCGCAAGGGACAGGGGGTTCTGCGAGCGGAAACACCATATATTTT

v_gene: TRBV27
d_gene: TRBD2
j_gene: TRBJ2-5
len: 16
abundance: -
CDR3aa: CASSPRLAGGPKTQYF
CDR3nt: TGTGCCAGCAGTCCACGACTAGCGGGAGGGCCAAAGACCCAGTACTTC

v_gene: TRBV29-1
d_gene: -
j_gene: TRBJ2-5
len: 12
abundance: few
CDR3aa: CSVNDRLETQYF
CDR3nt: TGCAGCGTTAATGACAGACTAGAGACCCAGTACTTC

v_gene: TRBV14
d_gene: TRBD2
j_gene: TRBJ2-1
len: 17
abundance: -
CDR3aa: CASSQGGLADAYNEQFF
CDR3nt: TGTGCCAGCAGCCAAGGGGGTCTAGCGGATGCCTACAATGAGCAGTTCTTC

v_gene: TRBV4-1
d_gene: TRBD1
j_gene: TRBJ1-2
len: 16
abundance: -
CDR3aa: CASSQAQTGGNYGYTF
CDR3nt: TGCGCCAGCAGCCAAGCCCAGACAGGGGGTAACTATGGCTACACCTTC

v_gene: TRBV27
d_gene: TRBD2
j_gene: TRBJ2-3
len: 16
abundance: -
CDR3aa: CASRLSPGLATDTQYF
CDR3nt: TGTGCCAGCAGGCTCTCGCCGGGACTAGCGACGGATACGCAGTATTTT

v_gene: TRBV5-4
d_gene: TRBD1
j_gene: TRBJ1-2
len: 14
abundance: -
CDR3aa: CASSPGDSNYGYTF
CDR3nt: TGTGCCAGCAGCCCCGGGGACAGTAACTATGGCTACACCTTC

v_gene: TRBV20-1
d_gene: TRBD2
j_gene: TRBJ2-5
len: 14
abundance: -
CDR3aa: CSASLAGGPETQYF
CDR3nt: TGCAGTGCTAGTCTAGCGGGGGGGCCCGAGACCCAGTACTTC

v_gene: TRBV10-3
d_gene: -
j_gene: TRBJ1-2
len: 15
abundance: once
CDR3aa: CAISESRGGLGGYTF
CDR3nt: TGTGCCATCAGTGAGTCGAGAGGGGGATTAGGTGGCTACACCTTC

v_gene: TRBV6-5
d_gene: TRBD2
j_gene: TRBJ2-2
len: 14
abundance: -
CDR3aa: CASERGGNTGELFF
CDR3nt: TGTGCCAGTGAGCGGGGGGGGAACACCGGGGAGCTGTTTTTT

v_gene: TRBV7-6
d_gene: -
j_gene: TRBJ2-7
len: 13
abundance: few
CDR3aa: CASSFAPGGEQYF
CDR3nt: TGTGCCAGCAGCTTCGCCCCTGGCGGCGAGCAGTACTTC

v_gene: TRBV9
d_gene: -
j_gene: TRBJ2-7
len: 15
abundance: -
CDR3aa: CASSVGGVPSYEQYF
CDR3nt: TGTGCCAGCAGCGTCGGCGGGGTCCCCTCCTACGAGCAGTACTTC

v_gene: TRBV7-9
d_gene: TRBD2
j_gene: TRBJ2-3
len: 16
abundance: once
CDR3aa: CASSSPGLASPDTQYF
CDR3nt: TGTGCCAGCAGCTCTCCGGGACTAGCGAGTCCAGATACGCAGTATTTT

v_gene: TRBV30
d_gene: TRBD2
j_gene: TRBJ2-7
len: 13
abundance: -
CDR3aa: CAWGTSGFYEQYF
CDR3nt: TGTGCCTGGGGGACTAGCGGCTTCTACGAGCAGTACTTC

v_gene: TRBV7-9
d_gene: -
j_gene: TRBJ1-2
len: 16
abundance: -
CDR3aa: CARERDGTTGGYGYTF
CDR3nt: TGTGCCAGGGAGAGGGACGGTACGACGGGAGGGTATGGCTACACCTTC

v_gene: TRBV6-1
d_gene: TRBD2
j_gene: TRBJ2-3
len: 17
abundance: -
CDR3aa: CASSDPRGGAWGDTQYF
CDR3nt: TGTGCCAGCAGTGACCCACGCGGGGGGGCTTGGGGAGATACGCAGTATTTT

v_gene: TRBV10-2
d_gene: TRBD1
j_gene: TRBJ2-7
len: 12
abundance: -
CDR3aa: CASSQTGREQYF
CDR3nt: TGCGCCAGCAGTCAGACAGGGCGCGAGCAGTACTTC

v_gene: TRBV20-1
d_gene: -
j_gene: TRBJ2-1
len: 11
abundance: -
CDR3aa: CSARSPGTQFF
CDR3nt: TGCAGTGCTAGGTCACCCGGGACTCAGTTCTTC

v_gene: TRBV30
d_gene: -
j_gene: TRBJ1-1
len: 13
abundance: -
CDR3aa: CAFSQGWNTEAFF
CDR3nt: TGTGCCTTCTCCCAGGGGTGGAACACTGAAGCTTTCTTT

v_gene: TRBV18
d_gene: -
j_gene: TRBJ2-7
len: 16
abundance: -
CDR3aa: CASSPPLTVSSYEQYF
CDR3nt: TGTGCCAGCTCACCACCGCTGACAGTGAGCTCCTACGAGCAGTACTTC

v_gene: TRBV5-1
d_gene: -
j_gene: TRBJ2-3
len: 15
abundance: -
CDR3aa: CASSLGTPSTDTQYF
CDR3nt: TGCGCCAGCAGCCTCGGGACACCAAGCACAGATACGCAGTATTTT

v_gene: TRBV7-2
d_gene: TRBD1
j_gene: TRBJ2-7
len: 16
abundance: -
CDR3aa: CASSLGRTGRAYEQYF
CDR3nt: TGTGCCAGCAGCTTAGGGCGGACAGGGCGGGCCTACGAGCAGTACTTC

v_gene: TRBV18
d_gene: -
j_gene: TRBJ2-5
len: 15
abundance: -
CDR3aa: CASSQRDRFYETQYF
CDR3nt: TGTGCCAGCTCACAACGAGACAGGTTTTATGAGACCCAGTACTTC

v_gene: TRBV6-5
d_gene: -
j_gene: TRBJ2-1
len: 13
abundance: -
CDR3aa: CASTYGGNDEQFF
CDR3nt: TGTGCCAGCACTTACGGCGGAAACGATGAGCAGTTCTTC

v_gene: TRBV28
d_gene: -
j_gene: TRBJ1-2
len: 13
abundance: -
CDR3aa: CASSPGVNYGYTF
CDR3nt: TGTGCCAGCAGCCCAGGGGTTAACTATGGCTACACCTTC

v_gene: TRBV18
d_gene: -
j_gene: TRBJ2-5
len: 15
abundance: -
CDR3aa: CAIPPGGPYQETQYF
CDR3nt: TGTGCCATTCCCCCCGGGGGGCCGTACCAAGAGACCCAGTACTTC

v_gene: TRBV28
d_gene: TRBD1
j_gene: TRBJ1-4
len: 15
abundance: -
CDR3aa: CASSASGTGPVKLFF
CDR3nt: TGTGCCAGCAGTGCTTCCGGGACAGGGCCGGTAAAACTGTTTTTT

v_gene: TRBV6-2/TRBV6-3
d_gene: -
j_gene: TRBJ1-4
len: 12
abundance: -
CDR3aa: CASSPRGEKLFF
CDR3nt: TGTGCCAGCAGTCCCAGGGGAGAAAAACTGTTTTTT

v_gene: TRBV20-1
d_gene: TRBD1
j_gene: TRBJ2-7
len: 15
abundance: once
CDR3aa: CSASRRDRASYEQYF
CDR3nt: TGCAGTGCTAGTCGTCGGGACAGGGCTTCCTACGAGCAGTACTTC

v_gene: TRBV27
d_gene: -
j_gene: TRBJ1-5
len: 14
abundance: -
CDR3aa: CASSLVGGNQPQHF
CDR3nt: TGTGCCAGCAGTTTAGTGGGAGGCAATCAGCCCCAGCATTTT

v_gene: TRBV7-2
d_gene: -
j_gene: TRBJ1-5
len: 15
abundance: -
CDR3aa: CASSLGDGFGQPQHF
CDR3nt: TGTGCCAGCAGCTTAGGTGACGGGTTCGGTCAGCCCCAGCATTTT

v_gene: TRBV30
d_gene: TRBD1
j_gene: TRBJ2-7
len: 17
abundance: -
CDR3aa: CAWSPLRGRGFAYEQYF
CDR3nt: TGTGCCTGGAGCCCTTTGAGGGGCAGGGGGTTCGCCTACGAGCAGTACTTC

v_gene: TRBV28
d_gene: -
j_gene: TRBJ2-1
len: 11
abundance: few
CDR3aa: CASRRYNEQFF
CDR3nt: TGTGCCAGCAGACGGTACAATGAGCAGTTCTTC